The 23 T cell receptor beta chains presented below share a single source sample, sequenced in a study of graft-versus-host responses after intestinal transplantation. Profiled with immunoSEQ multiplex PCR; TCRdb holds only in-frame clones, not every one. The table records tens of thousands of clones, about 90% of them present only once. These TCRs' antigens remain unknown. Sequencing used unstimulated CD8+ T cells sorted from spleen or lymph node cells, obtained before transplant. Source of these receptors: a human donor who was the organ donor for an intestinal transplant.

The chain joins TRBV19 to TRBJ2-7, with TRBD1 identical over 11 bases. CDR3 size: 16 residues. With 5 bases clipped from V and 4 bases from J, the junction kept 10 bases outside the gene matches. Germline V lookup: CDR1 LNHDA, CDR2 SQIVND (reference sequence). In DNA form, the CDR3 reads TGTGCCAGTAGTCTCCCCGGGACAGGGGGGGAATACGAGCAGTACGTC. Its protein is CASSLPGTGGEYEQYV.

In its sample, this clone was seen a few times. The genes are TRBV6-5 and TRBJ1-4, with TRBD1 identical over 7 bases. This CDR3 has 16 residues. Germline CDR1 and CDR2: MNHEY and SVGAGI. The J segment lost 8 bases and the V segment lost 0 bases, leaving 9 bases of the junction unmatched. CDR3 DNA: TGTGCCAGCAGTTACTCCCCAACAGGGGTCTCGGAAAAACTGTTTTTT. Translated: CASSYSPTGVSEKLFF.

This clone was recorded only once. The J gene is TRBJ2-7, the V gene TRBV5-1; D is perhaps TRBD1 (6 bases). CDR1 SGHRS and CDR2 YFSETQ come from the germline V gene. The length of the CDR3 is 14 residues. V lost 5 bases and J lost 1, with 13 bases in between. In nucleotides, the CDR3 is TGCGCCAGCAGTTATGATGGACAGTCCTACGAGCAGTACGTC. It specifies CASSYDGQSYEQYV.

V and J are TRBV4-3 and TRBJ1-2; D is ambiguous. The CDR3 consists of 15 residues. The germline gives CDR1 LGHNA, CDR2 YSLEER. The V gene lost 4 bases and the J gene lost 3 bases, with 15 bases spanning the gap. CDR3 nucleotide sequence: TGCGCCAGCAGCCGGGCCCGGGGAGGTGACTATGGCTACACCTTC. This encodes CASSRARGGDYGYTF.

This chain links TRBV27 with TRBJ1-5; D gene ambiguous. The CDR3 runs 13 residues. Trimming took off 7 bases at V and 7 bases at J, with 14 bases between the two ends. Germline V gives CDR1 MNHEY, CDR2 SMNVEV (reference sequence). The CDR3 DNA reads TGTGCCAGCACTTCCTCAGGTGGACAGCCCCAGCATTTT. It yields the protein CASTSSGGQPQHF.

V usage is TRBV4-3 and J usage is TRBJ1-3; no reliable D call. This CDR3 is built from 16 residues. The V end was cut by 1 base, the J end by 3 bases, with 13 bases between. The germline V gene has CDR1 LGHNA and CDR2 YSLEER. CDR3 nucleotide sequence: TGCGCCAGCAGCCAAGTCATCGGGGAGAATGGAAACACCATATATTTT. The encoded protein is CASSQVIGENGNTIYF.

V is TRBV7-2 and J is TRBJ2-1, with 12 bases fitting TRBD2. After removal of 6 bases from V and 5 bases from J, the junction contained 5 bases not matched to a gene. This CDR3 contains 15 residues. CDR1 SGHTA and CDR2 FQGNSA come from the germline V gene. This CDR3 reads CASSELAGGHNEQFF. CDR3 DNA sequence: TGTGCCAGCAGTGAGCTAGCGGGGGGGCACAATGAGCAGTTCTTC.

This clone has more than one count but fewer than ten. The sample carries other DNA sequences with the same CDR3. The rearrangement links TRBV19 to TRBJ1-1; weak D call: TRBD1 (5 bases). The CDR3 runs 14 residues. CDR1 and CDR2 (germline): LNHDA, SQIVND (reference sequence). V was trimmed by 0 bases and J by 2 bases, leaving 7 bases between them. As DNA, the CDR3 is TGTGCCAGTAGTATAGACGGGGGAAACACTGAAGCTTTCTTT. This translates into CASSIDGGNTEAFF.

The chain links TRBV7-6 to TRBJ1-1; 8 positions agree with TRBD1. The V and J ends lost 6 bases and 4 bases, in that order; junction bases with no gene match: 7. CDR3 length equals 14 residues. The V gene's germline CDR1 is SGHVS and CDR2 FNYEAQ. The CDR3 region has the DNA TGTGCCAGCAGTCAAGACAGGGGAGCCACTGAAGCTTTCTTT. Translated: CASSQDRGATEAFF.

The gene calls are TRBV2 and TRBJ1-3; D remains unclear. The germline gives CDR1 SNHLY, CDR2 FYNNEI. This CDR3 has 15 residues. V was pared by 6 bases and J by 0 bases, with 12 bases between. The CDR3 DNA sequence: TGTGCCAGCAGCCAGTTTCATCCCTCTGGAAACACCATATATTTT. Its protein product is CASSQFHPSGNTIYF.

The rearrangement uses TRBV21-1 and TRBJ2-7; the table names TRBD1, a call not compared with the DNA. TRBV21-1 is classified as a pseudogene. The CDR3 is made up of 14 amino acids. The CDR3 bases are TGTGCCAGCAGCAAAGGGACAGGGGGCTACGAGCAGTACGTC. It is translated as CASSKGTGGYEQYV.

The rearrangement links TRBV5-6 to TRBJ2-7, with 7 bases fitting TRBD1. Germline CDR1 SGHDT, CDR2 YYEEEE. The CDR3 totals 16 residues. V trimming: 4 bases; J trimming: 4 bases; junction bases outside the gene matches: 14. In nucleotides, the CDR3 is TGTGCCAGCAGCCTCGCTGGGACAGCCGCTTGGTACGAGCAGTACGTC. Translated, it gives CASSLAGTAAWYEQYV.

This clone was found once. Compared with germline, one end of the junction differs, possibly owing to a read error. The chain is built from TRBV7-7 and TRBJ2-2; D possibly corresponds to TRBD2 (6 bases). Germline V CDR1 and CDR2: SSHAT, FNYEAQ (reference sequence). The CDR3 sequence is 16 residues long. The CDR3 bases are TGTGCTAGCAGCAGATGGGGCGGGGTCTCTAGCCGGGAGCTGTTTTTT. Its protein product is CASSRWGGVSSRELFF.

V and J are TRBV29-1 and TRBJ1-2; 7 bases are shared with TRBD1. This CDR3 comprises 13 residues. CDR1 is SQVTM, CDR2 ANQGSEA, per germline. V was clipped by 7 bases and J by 4 bases; unmatched bases: 9. The CDR3 nucleotides read TGCAGCGCCGCAGGGGGTTATAGCTATGGCTACACCTTC. As protein: CSAAGGYSYGYTF.

V gene TRBV6-6 combines with J gene TRBJ2-3; a weak D match, TRBD2 (6 bases). The CDR3 contains 16 residues. The germline V and J ends were trimmed by 5 bases and 1 base, with 16 bases remaining between them. The germline CDR1 and CDR2 sequences are MNHNY and SVGAGI (reference sequence). In DNA form, the CDR3 reads TGTGCCAGCAGTACACCGGGGGTTGCGGGCACAGATACGCAGTATTTT. Translating gives CASSTPGVAGTDTQYF.

This clone was observed a single time. One end of the junction fails to match germline, which may point to a read error. V and J are TRBV10-3 and TRBJ2-3; 9 bases agree with TRBD1. CDR1 ENHRY and CDR2 SYGVKD come from the germline V gene. The CDR3 runs 14 residues. The CDR3 bases are TGTGCCATCAGTGAGTGGGGGGGGACAGGGACGTATTTTTTT. It yields the protein CAISEWGGTGTYFF.

This clone occurred a few times. This chain links TRBV4-1 with TRBJ1-1; D gene uncertain. This CDR3 has 14 amino acids. Germline V gives CDR1 MGHRA, CDR2 YSYEKL. V gave up 3 bases and J gave up 6 bases, with 14 bases separating them. CDR3: CASSQAGGPPEAFF. CDR3 coding DNA: TGCGCCAGCAGCCAGGCCGGTGGGCCCCCTGAAGCTTTCTTT.

This chain joins TRBV2 and TRBJ1-6; 9 bases map to TRBD1. From germline, CDR1 is SNHLY and CDR2 FYNNEI. This CDR3 is built from 14 residues. Trimming at V came to 7 bases and at J to 7 bases, leaving 5 bases not matched to a gene. The CDR3 sequence: CASTGQGLNSPLHF. CDR3 coding DNA: TGTGCCAGCACGGGACAGGGTTTAAATTCACCCCTCCACTTT.

Remarks on this clone: The same CDR3 can be traced to other DNA sequences in this sample. The chain joins TRBV28 to TRBJ1-1; D may be TRBD1 (5 bases). Trimming pared 3 bases from V and 1 base from J, leaving 6 bases between. The CDR3 consists of 13 residues. The germline CDR1 and CDR2 sequences are MDHEN and SYDVKM. CDR3 DNA sequence: TGTGCCAGCAGTTTGACAGAGAACACTGAAGCTTTCTTT. It encodes CASSLTENTEAFF.

V usage is TRBV13 and J usage is TRBJ2-7, with a possible D match to TRBD2 (6 bases). Per the germline V gene, CDR1 is PRHDT and CDR2 is FYEKMQ (reference sequence). Trimming left V 3 bases short and J 0 bases short, with 12 bases between. CDR3 length equals 15 residues. CDR3 residues: CASSFSGPSSYEQYV. CDR3 bases: TGTGCCAGCAGCTTTAGCGGACCAAGCTCCTACGAGCAGTACGTC.

The chain uses TRBV5-1 and TRBJ2-3; D perhaps matches TRBD2 (5 bases). The CDR3 has 17 residues. Germline values: CDR1 SGHRS, CDR2 YFSETQ. Between the trimmed V and J ends, which lost 4 bases and 2 bases, there was a span of 20 bases. CDR3 residues: CASSHVMASRLTDTQYF. CDR3 nucleotides: TGCGCCAGCAGCCACGTAATGGCTAGCCGACTCACAGATACGCAGTATTTT.

V is TRBV6-5 and J is TRBJ1-6; perhaps TRBD1 as D (5 bases). Trimming took 5 bases from V and 9 from J, leaving 11 bases between them. CDR3 length: 13 residues. Germline V lookup: CDR1 MNHEY, CDR2 SVGAGI. The CDR3 DNA follows: TGTGCCAGCAGTCTGACAGCCGGTTCACCCCTCCACTTT. Protein sequence: CASSLTAGSPLHF.

The chain has TRBV6-6 and TRBJ1-2; D is possibly TRBD1 (5 bases). The CDR3 spans 16 residues. V was trimmed by 2 bases and J by 0 bases, leaving 13 bases between them. Germline-derived CDR1 and CDR2 are MNHNY and SVGAGI (reference sequence). CDR3 region: CASSYTRALPNYGYTF. CDR3 coding DNA: TGTGCCAGCAGTTACACCAGGGCTCTTCCTAACTATGGCTACACCTTC.